This TCR beta chain originates from a study of CD8+CD57+ T cells in acquired aplastic anemia. Study results and limitations: Found in both controls and patients were 25 to 35 CD8+ CDR3 sequences.

CDR3 size: 16 residues. The germline CDR1 and CDR2 sequences are SGHTA and FQGNSA. According to the study, genomic DNA was the template for TCR beta VDJ and CDR3 profiling. TCRdb analysed the reads with MiXCR anew, one entry per CDR3 protein. Found here are under 250,000 distinct CDR3 sequences, less than 75% of them singletons; the top ten hold under 60%. This clonotype was seen just once. Its cognate antigen is unknown. Sequencing involved patients with CD8+CD57+ cell expansion previously shown by flow cytometry. Patients had undergone no therapy by the time their blood was sampled. The V and J genes are TRBV7-2 and TRBJ2-5; 9 bases agree with TRBD1. The J call may not be correct, given that the DNA end is closer to TRBJ2-7. Material for sequencing was sorted CD4+, CD8+, or CD8+CD57+ T cells (not recorded which) from PBMCs. The clonotype comes from a human donor with aplastic anemia. CDR3 DNA: TGTGCCAGCAGCTTAGTTCGACAGGGGGGAACCTACGAGCAGTACTTC. It codes for CASSLVRQGGTYEQYF.